This T cell receptor beta chain was found in a study of cytomegalovirus exposure and HLA in healthy donors. Findings and caveats of the study: V- and J-gene trimming of TCR beta was linked (in a later analysis) to a missense DCLRE1C variant. Data from an earlier analysis indicated that most TCR beta V segments were productive either about 87% or about 30% of the time. Associated with cytomegalovirus, according to the listing, were 150 to 200 TCR beta chains. Most TCR sequences proved rare, with some public TCRs found in many donors.

This clone was found a few times. Its antigen is not known. The PCR ran on 60 Vbeta and 13 Jbeta primers. The repertoire was sequenced with immunoSEQ multiplex PCR; TCRdb's copy has only in-frame clones and lacks some. This table has about 95,000 clones, about 81% appearing once. The CDR3 covers 14 residues. CDR1 and CDR2 (germline): SGHDT, YYEEEE. With 4 bases removed from V and 1 base from J, the gap between germline ends came to 11 bases. The chain carries TRBV5-6 and TRBJ1-1; D is unclear. The receptor comes from a woman aged 35 to 49 in good health and CMV-seropositive. Material for sequencing was PBMCs. Here the CDR3 DNA reads TGTGCCAGCAGCCTGGGCAGTTCGAACACTGAAGCTTTCTTT. Amino acids: CASSLGSSNTEAFF.